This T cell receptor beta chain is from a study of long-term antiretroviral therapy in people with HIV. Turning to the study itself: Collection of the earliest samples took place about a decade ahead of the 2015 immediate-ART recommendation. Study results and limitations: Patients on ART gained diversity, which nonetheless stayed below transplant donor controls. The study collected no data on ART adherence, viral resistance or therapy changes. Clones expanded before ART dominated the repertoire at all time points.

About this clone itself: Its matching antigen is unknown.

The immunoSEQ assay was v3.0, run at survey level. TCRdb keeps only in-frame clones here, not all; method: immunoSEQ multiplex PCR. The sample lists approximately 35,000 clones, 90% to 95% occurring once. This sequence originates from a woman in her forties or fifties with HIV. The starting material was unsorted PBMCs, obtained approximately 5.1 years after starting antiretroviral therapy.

The CDR3 nucleotides are TGCGCCAGCAGCAGCCTTGGACAGGGGAACACCGGGGAGCTGTTTTTT. Translated: CASSSLGQGNTGELFF. V usage is TRBV5-1 and J usage is TRBJ2-2; 8 bases fit TRBD1. CDR1 and CDR2 from the germline V gene are SGHRS and YFSETQ. J was trimmed by 1 base and V by 4 bases; bases with no gene match: 6. The CDR3 spans 16 residues.